This T cell receptor (beta chain) is drawn from a study of blood T cell repertoires in COVID-19. Germline V CDR1 and CDR2: ENHRY, SYGVKD. The CDR3 sequence is 18 residues long. A note on this clone: At one end the junction does not follow the germline gene, possibly because of a read error.

Using immunoSEQ multiplex PCR, the repertoire was profiled, and TCRdb retains in-frame clones only, with some absent. Of over 200,000 clones in the sample, around 83% were seen once. Sequencing was performed on PBMCs or T cells enriched from blood (not recorded which). This clonotype was obtained from a woman in her forties who had recovered from COVID-19. The rearrangement links TRBV10-3 to TRBJ1-3; D is unresolved. CDR3 loop: CAIGDPPHIGVSGNTIYF. CDR3 nucleotide sequence: TGTGCCATCGGTGATCCTCCGCACATTGGTGTCTCTGGAAACACCATATATTTT.